This TCR beta chain was observed in a study of molecular identifiers for immune sequencing clone quantification. About the study: Split five ways in replicates, RNA from approximately 20,000 or 100,000 naive CD8 cells had four portions sequenced.

Bulk libraries came from a prior protocol with listed TCR primers. In TCRdb, the PCR reads were re-called with MiXCR into one record per CDR3 protein. The sample lists about 320,000 distinct CDR3 sequences, 24% occurring once. This clonotype was observed at least ten times. When naive CD8 T cells were sorted, they were gated as CD8+CD4-CCR7+CD45RA+. The ends lost 7 bases at V and 3 bases at J; junction bases unmatched: 5. This CDR3 comprises 12 residues. From germline, CDR1 is SQVTM and CDR2 ANQGSEA. This sequence joins TRBV29-1 and TRBJ2-5; 7 bases align to TRBD1. The receptor was isolated from a human donor in good health. Some libraries in this study had Jurkat cell RNA spiked in. Sequences were obtained from naive CD8+ T cells from blood, with Jurkat cell RNA spiked in. The subset is: FACS-sorted CD8+CD4-CCR7+CD45RA+ naive T cells. The CDR3 nucleotides read TGCAGCGCCACAGGGGTGGAAGAGACCCAGTACTTC. It encodes CSATGVEETQYF.